The TCR beta chain described here comes from a study of T-cell reconstitution after alpha-beta-depleted transplantation in children. Many counts were recorded for this clonotype. Construction of the TCRbeta library involved unique molecular identifiers. TCRdb itself ran the PCR reads through MiXCR, one entry per CDR3 protein. Of about 460,000 distinct CDR3 sequences listed, roughly an eighth are singletons. Sequenced here: PBMCs from the stem cell graft donor, sampled from the stem cell graft. The origin of this receptor is a human donor who donated a stem cell graft to a child with combined immunodeficiency.

CDR3: CASSLEYSNQPQHF. CDR3 DNA: TGTGCCAGCAGCTTGGAGTATAGCAATCAGCCCCAGCATTTT. This chain joins TRBV5-6 and TRBJ1-5, with D hard to call. Trimming took off 0 bases at V and 0 bases at J, with 4 bases between the two ends. This CDR3 comprises 14 residues. Germline V gives CDR1 SGHDT, CDR2 YYEEEE.